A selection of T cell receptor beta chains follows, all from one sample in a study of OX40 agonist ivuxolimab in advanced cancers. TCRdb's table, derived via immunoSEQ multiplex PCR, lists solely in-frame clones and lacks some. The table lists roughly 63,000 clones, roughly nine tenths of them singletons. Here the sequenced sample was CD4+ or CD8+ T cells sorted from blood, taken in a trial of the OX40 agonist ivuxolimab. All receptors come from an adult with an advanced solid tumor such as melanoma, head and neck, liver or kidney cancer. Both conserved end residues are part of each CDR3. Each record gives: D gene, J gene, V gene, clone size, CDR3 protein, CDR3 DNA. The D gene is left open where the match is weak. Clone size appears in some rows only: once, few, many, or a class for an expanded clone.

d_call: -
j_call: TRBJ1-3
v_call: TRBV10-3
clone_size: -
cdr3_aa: CAISAGQPGNTIYF
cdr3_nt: TGTGCCATCAGCGCAGGACAGCCCGGAAACACCATATATTTT

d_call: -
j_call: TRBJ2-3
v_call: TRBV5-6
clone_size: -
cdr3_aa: CASSLGPAGTDTQYF
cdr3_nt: TGTGCCAGCAGCTTGGGTCCAGCGGGCACAGATACGCAGTATTTT

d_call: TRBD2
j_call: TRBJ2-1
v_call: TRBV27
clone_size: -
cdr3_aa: CASSLTLADSYNEQFF
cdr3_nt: TGTGCCAGCAGTTTAACTCTAGCGGACTCCTACAATGAGCAGTTCTTC

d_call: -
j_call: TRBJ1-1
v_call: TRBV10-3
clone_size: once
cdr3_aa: CATGNTEAFF
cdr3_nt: TGTGCCACAGGGAACACTGAAGCTTTCTTT

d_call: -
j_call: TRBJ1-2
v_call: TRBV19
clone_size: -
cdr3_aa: CALSGDYGYTF
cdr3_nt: TGTGCCCTGAGCGGGGACTATGGCTACACCTTC

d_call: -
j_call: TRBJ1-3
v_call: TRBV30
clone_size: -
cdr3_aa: CAWGPAGGRGNTIYF
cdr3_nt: TGTGCCTGGGGACCCGCTGGGGGTAGAGGAAACACCATATATTTT

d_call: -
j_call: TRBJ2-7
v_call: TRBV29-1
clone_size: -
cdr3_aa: CSVESRTPPYEQYF
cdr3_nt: TGCAGCGTTGAATCCCGGACACCACCCTACGAGCAGTACTTC

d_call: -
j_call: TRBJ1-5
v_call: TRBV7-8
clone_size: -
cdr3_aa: CASSRWGDSNQPQHF
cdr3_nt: TGTGCCAGCAGCCGTTGGGGCGATAGCAATCAGCCCCAGCATTTT

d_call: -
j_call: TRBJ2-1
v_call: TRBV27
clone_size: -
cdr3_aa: CASSLSGAGWGEQFF
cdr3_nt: TGTGCCAGCAGTTTATCGGGGGCGGGGTGGGGTGAGCAGTTCTTC

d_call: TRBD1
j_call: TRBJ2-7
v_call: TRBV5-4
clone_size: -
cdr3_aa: CASRSGTDNYEQYF
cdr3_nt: TGTGCCAGCAGATCAGGGACAGACAACTACGAGCAGTACTTC

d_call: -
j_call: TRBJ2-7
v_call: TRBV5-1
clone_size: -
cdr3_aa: CASSLEDEDEQYF
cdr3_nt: TGCGCCAGCAGCTTGGAAGACGAGGATGAGCAGTACTTC

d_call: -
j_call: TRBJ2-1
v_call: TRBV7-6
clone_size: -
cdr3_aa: CASSFGGDWNEQFF
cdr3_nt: TGTGCCAGCAGCTTCGGGGGCGATTGGAATGAGCAGTTCTTC

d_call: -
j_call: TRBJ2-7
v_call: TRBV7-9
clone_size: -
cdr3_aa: CASSLGGLHHEQYF
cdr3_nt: TGTGCCAGCAGCTTGGGGGGGCTCCACCACGAGCAGTACTTC

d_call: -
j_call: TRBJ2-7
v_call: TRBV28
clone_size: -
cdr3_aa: CASSHPSSYEQYF
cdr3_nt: TGTGCCAGCAGCCATCCTAGCTCCTACGAGCAGTACTTC

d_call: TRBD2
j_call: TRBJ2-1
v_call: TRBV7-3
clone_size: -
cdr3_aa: CASSSSGGNEQFF
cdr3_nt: TGTGCCAGCAGCTCGAGCGGGGGCAATGAGCAGTTCTTC

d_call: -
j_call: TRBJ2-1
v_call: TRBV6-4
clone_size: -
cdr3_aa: CASSVRMGAGNEQFF
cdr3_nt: TGTGCCAGCAGTGTACGGATGGGGGCGGGAAATGAGCAGTTCTTC

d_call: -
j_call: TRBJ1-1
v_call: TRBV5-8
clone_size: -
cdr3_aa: CASSQWENTEAFF
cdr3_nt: TGTGCCAGCAGCCAGTGGGAGAACACTGAAGCTTTCTTT

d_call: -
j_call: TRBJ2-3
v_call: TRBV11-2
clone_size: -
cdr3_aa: CASSSTGVQYF
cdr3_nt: TGTGCCAGCAGCTCGACAGGAGTGCAGTATTTT

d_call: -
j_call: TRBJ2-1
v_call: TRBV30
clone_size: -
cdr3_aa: CAWSGPSEQFF
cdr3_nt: TGTGCCTGGAGTGGTCCGAGCGAGCAGTTCTTC

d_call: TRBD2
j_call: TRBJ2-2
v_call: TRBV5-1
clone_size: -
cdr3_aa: CASSLAFISGSATGELFF
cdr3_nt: TGCGCCAGCAGCTTGGCCTTTATTAGCGGGAGTGCCACCGGGGAGCTGTTTTTT

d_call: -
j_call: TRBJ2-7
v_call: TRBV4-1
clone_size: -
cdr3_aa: CASSQEPAQLYEQYF
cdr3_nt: TGCGCCAGCAGCCAAGAGCCCGCTCAGCTCTACGAGCAGTACTTC

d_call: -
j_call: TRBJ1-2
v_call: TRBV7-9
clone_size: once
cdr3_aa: CASSFGTTGYTF
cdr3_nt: TGTGCCAGCAGCTTTGGGACAACAGGCTACACCTTC

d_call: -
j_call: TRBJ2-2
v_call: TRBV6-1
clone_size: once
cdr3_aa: CASNWGTGELFF
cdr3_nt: TGTGCCAGCAATTGGGGGACCGGGGAGCTGTTTTTT

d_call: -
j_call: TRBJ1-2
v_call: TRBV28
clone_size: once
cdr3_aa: CASSLGRYYGYTF
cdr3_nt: TGTGCCAGCAGTTTAGGCAGGTACTATGGCTACACCTTC

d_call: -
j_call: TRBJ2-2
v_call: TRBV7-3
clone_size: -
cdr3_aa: CASRGGTGELFF
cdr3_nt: TGTGCCAGCCGTGGTGGGACCGGGGAGCTGTTTTTT

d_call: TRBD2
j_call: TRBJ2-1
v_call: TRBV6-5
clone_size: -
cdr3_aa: CASSYGGGVEQFF
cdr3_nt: TGTGCCAGCAGTTACGGCGGGGGTGTTGAGCAGTTCTTC

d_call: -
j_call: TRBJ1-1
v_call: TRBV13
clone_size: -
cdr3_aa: CASSPTVNTEAFF
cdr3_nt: TGTGCCAGCAGCCCAACTGTGAACACTGAAGCTTTCTTT

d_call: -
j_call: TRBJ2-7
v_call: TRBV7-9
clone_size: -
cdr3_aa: CASSLGGLMGQYF
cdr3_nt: TGTGCCAGCAGCTTAGGGGGGTTGATGGGGCAGTACTTC

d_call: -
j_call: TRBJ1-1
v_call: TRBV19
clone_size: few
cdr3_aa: CASSVDGNTEAFF
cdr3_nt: TGTGCCAGTAGTGTGGACGGGAACACTGAAGCTTTCTTT

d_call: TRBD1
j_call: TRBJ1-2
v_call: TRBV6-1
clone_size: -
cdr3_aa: CASIEGQGAYNYGYTF
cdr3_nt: TGTGCCAGCATTGAAGGCCAGGGGGCCTATAACTATGGCTACACCTTC

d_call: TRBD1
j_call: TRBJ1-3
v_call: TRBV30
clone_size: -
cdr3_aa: CAWSVPGTGGGGNTIYF
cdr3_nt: TGTGCCTGGAGTGTACCCGGGACAGGGGGGGGTGGAAACACCATATATTTT

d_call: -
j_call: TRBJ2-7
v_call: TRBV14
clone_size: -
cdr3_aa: CASSQAGTGIKAYEQYF
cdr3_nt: TGTGCCAGCAGCCAAGCGGGAACAGGGATCAAGGCCTACGAGCAGTACTTC

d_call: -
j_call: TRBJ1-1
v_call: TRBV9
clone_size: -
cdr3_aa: CASSVGSENTEAFF
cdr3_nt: TGTGCCAGCAGCGTCGGCAGTGAGAACACTGAAGCTTTCTTT

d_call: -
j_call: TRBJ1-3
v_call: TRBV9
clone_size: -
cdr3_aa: CASSGRDAGNTIYF
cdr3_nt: TGTGCCAGCAGCGGCCGGGACGCTGGAAACACCATATATTTT

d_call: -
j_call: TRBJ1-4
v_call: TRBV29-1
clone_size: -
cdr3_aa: CSARGEVREKLFF
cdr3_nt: TGCAGCGCCCGGGGAGAGGTACGGGAAAAACTGTTTTTT

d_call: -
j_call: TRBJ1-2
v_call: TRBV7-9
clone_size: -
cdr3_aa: CASSPFKVWGQSYTF
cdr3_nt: TGTGCCAGCAGCCCTTTTAAAGTCTGGGGTCAAAGCTACACCTTC

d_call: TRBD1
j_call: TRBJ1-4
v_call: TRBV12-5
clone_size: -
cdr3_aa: CASGSPGDREGLEKLFF
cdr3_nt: TGTGCTAGTGGTTCCCCCGGGGACAGGGAGGGTTTAGAAAAACTGTTTTTT

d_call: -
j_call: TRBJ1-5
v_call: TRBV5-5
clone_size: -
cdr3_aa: CASSFFLGQNQPQHF
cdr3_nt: TGTGCCAGCAGCTTCTTTCTCGGACAGAATCAGCCCCAGCATTTT

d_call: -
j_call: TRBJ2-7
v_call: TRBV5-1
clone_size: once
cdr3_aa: CASSLTMSYEQYF
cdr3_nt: TGCGCCAGCAGCTTAACGATGTCCTACGAGCAGTACTTC

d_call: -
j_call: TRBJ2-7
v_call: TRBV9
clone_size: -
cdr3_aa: CASSEGGNSYEQYF
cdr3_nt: TGTGCCAGCAGCGAAGGGGGAAACTCCTACGAGCAGTACTTC

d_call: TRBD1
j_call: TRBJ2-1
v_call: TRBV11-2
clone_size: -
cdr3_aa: CASSKGQGVDNEQFF
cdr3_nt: TGTGCCAGCAGCAAGGGACAGGGGGTTGACAATGAGCAGTTCTTC

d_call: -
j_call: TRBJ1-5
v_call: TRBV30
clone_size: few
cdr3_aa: CAWSVQLEQPQHF
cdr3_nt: TGTGCCTGGAGTGTACAACTGGAACAGCCCCAGCATTTT

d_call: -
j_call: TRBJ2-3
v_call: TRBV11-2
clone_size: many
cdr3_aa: CASSLAGVETQYF
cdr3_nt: TGTGCCAGCAGCTTAGCGGGAGTCGAGACGCAGTATTTT

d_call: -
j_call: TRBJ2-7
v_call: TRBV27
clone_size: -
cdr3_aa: CASSSRERSSYEQYF
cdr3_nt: TGTGCCAGCAGTTCCCGGGAGAGGAGCTCCTACGAGCAGTACTTC

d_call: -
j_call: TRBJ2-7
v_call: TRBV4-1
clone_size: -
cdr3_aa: CASSQTVDTTYEQYF
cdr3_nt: TGCGCCAGCAGCCAGACCGTGGACACCACCTACGAGCAGTACTTC

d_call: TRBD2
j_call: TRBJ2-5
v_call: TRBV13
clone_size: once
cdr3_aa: CASSLGLAGATYQETQYF
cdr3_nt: TGTGCCAGCAGCTTAGGGCTAGCGGGAGCCACGTACCAAGAGACCCAGTACTTC

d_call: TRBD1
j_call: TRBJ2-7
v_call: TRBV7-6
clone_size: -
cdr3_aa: CASSRPGTGSYEQYF
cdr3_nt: TGTGCCAGCAGCCGACCCGGGACAGGGAGCTACGAGCAGTACTTC

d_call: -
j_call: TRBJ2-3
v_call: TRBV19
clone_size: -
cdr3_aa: CASSMGPFTDTQYF
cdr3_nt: TGTGCCAGTAGTATGGGACCCTTCACAGATACGCAGTATTTT

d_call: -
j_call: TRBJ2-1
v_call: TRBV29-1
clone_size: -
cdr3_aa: CSVRGRRPRSSYNEQFF
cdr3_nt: TGCAGCGTTCGCGGGCGTAGACCAAGGAGCTCCTACAATGAGCAGTTCTTC

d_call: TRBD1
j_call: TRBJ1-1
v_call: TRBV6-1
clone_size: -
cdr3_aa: CASSETGAGAEAFF
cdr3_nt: TGTGCCAGCAGTGAGACAGGGGCCGGTGCTGAAGCTTTCTTT